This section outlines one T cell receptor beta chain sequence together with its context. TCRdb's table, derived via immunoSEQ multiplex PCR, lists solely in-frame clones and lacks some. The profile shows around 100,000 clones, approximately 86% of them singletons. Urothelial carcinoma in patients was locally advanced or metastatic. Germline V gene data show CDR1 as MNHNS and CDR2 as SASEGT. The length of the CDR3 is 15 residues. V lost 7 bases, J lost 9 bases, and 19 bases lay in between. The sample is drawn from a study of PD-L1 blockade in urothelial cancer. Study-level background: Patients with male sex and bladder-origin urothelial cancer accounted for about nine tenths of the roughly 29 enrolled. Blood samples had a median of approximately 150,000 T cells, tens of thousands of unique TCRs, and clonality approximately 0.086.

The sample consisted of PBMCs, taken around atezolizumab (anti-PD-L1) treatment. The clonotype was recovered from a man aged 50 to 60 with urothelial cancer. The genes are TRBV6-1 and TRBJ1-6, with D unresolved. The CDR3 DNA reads TGTGCCAGCACCAAAACGCGGGGAAGTAGTTCACCCCTCCACTTT. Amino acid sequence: CASTKTRGSSSPLHF.